A selection of T cell receptor beta chains follows, all from one sample in a study of regulatory T cells in long-lasting Graves disease. TCRdb itself ran the multiplex PCR reads through MiXCR, one entry per CDR3 protein. This sample yields about 430,000 distinct CDR3 sequences, of which 15% are seen a single time; about 7.8% belongs to the top ten. This sample was also put to use in a study of T cells in Graves' hyperthyroidism and ophthalmopathy.

The input for sequencing was peripheral blood mononuclear cells (PBMCs), taken at new diagnosis, from a patient treated with antithyroid drugs. The receptors stem from a woman aged 35 to 49 with Graves disease. CDR3s include the opening cysteine and the closing phenylalanine or tryptophan. A D gene is named only where the DNA matches it firmly. Clone sizes are given selectively: once, few, many, or a class where the clone is expanded.

d_call	clone_size	v_call	j_call	cdr3_aa	cdr3_nt
NA	many	TRBV15	TRBJ1-1	CATSRDAGYTEAFF	TGTGCCACCAGCAGAGATGCCGGGTACACTGAAGCTTTCTTT
NA	many	TRBV12-3/TRBV12-4	TRBJ2-7	CATTRTASGEQYF	TGTGCCACAACTCGGACTGCGTCGGGGGAGCAGTACTTC
NA	many	TRBV9	TRBJ2-1	CASSVAGGNEQFF	TGTGCCAGCAGCGTAGCAGGAGGCAATGAGCAGTTCTTC
NA	few	TRBV12-3/TRBV12-4	TRBJ1-1	CASSLQTEAFF	TGTGCCAGCAGTTTACAAACTGAAGCTTTCTTT
NA	many	TRBV10-3	TRBJ2-5	CAIAGTHQEETQYF	TGTGCCATCGCCGGGACCCATCAGGAAGAGACCCAGTACTTC
TRBD1	many	TRBV29-1	TRBJ2-7	CSVVLRDRYEQYF	TGCAGCGTTGTATTACGGGACAGGTACGAGCAGTACTTC
NA	few	TRBV28	TRBJ1-2	CASFYHQGQGGYTF	TGTGCCAGCTTCTATCATCAGGGGCAGGGTGGCTACACCTTC
NA	NA	TRBV5-5	TRBJ2-6	CASSEDSGSRANVLTF	TGTGCCAGCAGCGAAGACTCAGGGTCGAGGGCCAACGTCCTGACTTTC
TRBD2	NA	TRBV19	TRBJ2-1	CASSLAGGPLNKQFF	TGTGCCAGTAGTCTAGCGGGAGGCCCTCTTAATAAGCAGTTCTTC
NA	many	TRBV20-1	TRBJ1-1	CSARDKKGVTEAFF	TGCAGTGCTAGAGATAAGAAGGGAGTGACTGAAGCTTTCTTT
NA	few	TRBV19	TRBJ1-1	CASSRGVQGLVTEAFF	TGTGCCAGTAGTAGGGGGGTGCAGGGTTTGGTCACTGAAGCTTTCTTT
TRBD2	many	TRBV7-9	TRBJ2-3	CASSPSTSGGSTDTQYF	TGTGCCAGCAGCCCATCGACTAGCGGGGGTAGCACAGATACGCAGTATTTT
NA	NA	TRBV6-1	TRBJ1-1	CASSPTRTEAFF	TGTGCCAGCAGTCCCACAAGGACTGAAGCTTTCTTT
NA	many	TRBV27	TRBJ2-1	CASSLSIDSYNEQFF	TGTGCCAGCAGTCTCAGCATAGACTCCTACAATGAGCAGTTCTTC
TRBD1	once	TRBV20-1	TRBJ2-1	CSAERGRGSYNEQFF	TGCAGTGCCGAAAGGGGGCGAGGCTCCTACAATGAGCAGTTCTTC
NA	NA	TRBV24-1	TRBJ2-3	CATSERTADTQYF	TGTGCCACCAGTGAACGGACGGCAGATACGCAGTATTTT
NA	NA	TRBV2	TRBJ2-3	CASSEEWGAGTQYF	TGTGCCAGCAGTGAAGAATGGGGGGCAGGTACGCAGTATTTT
NA	few	TRBV12-5	TRBJ1-1	CASGPGTRGWTEAFF	TGTGCTAGTGGTCCAGGGACAAGGGGGTGGACTGAAGCTTTCTTT
NA	NA	TRBV12-3/TRBV12-4	TRBJ2-4	CASSLPSLDIQYF	TGTGCTAGCAGTTTGCCTAGCTTAGACATTCAGTACTTC
NA	NA	TRBV19	TRBJ2-1	CASSRPTTQGEQFF	TGTGCCAGTAGCAGACCAACGACCCAGGGGGAGCAGTTCTTC
TRBD2	NA	TRBV7-2	TRBJ2-5	CASSYGLAQETQYF	TGTGCCAGCAGCTATGGACTAGCGCAAGAGACCCAGTACTTC
NA	many	TRBV30	TRBJ1-2	CAWSLGGGYGYTF	TGTGCCTGGAGTTTAGGAGGGGGCTATGGCTACACCTTC
NA	many	TRBV19	TRBJ2-7	CASSGRQASSYEQYF	TGTGCCAGTAGTGGGCGTCAGGCAAGCTCCTACGAGCAGTACTTC
NA	many	TRBV20-1	TRBJ1-1	CSARRGDGYTEAFF	TGCAGTGCTAGGCGCGGGGACGGGTACACTGAAGCTTTCTTT
NA	many	TRBV14	TRBJ1-1	CASSLMGASTEAFF	TGTGCCAGCAGCCTAATGGGGGCCAGCACTGAAGCTTTCTTT
NA	NA	TRBV18	TRBJ1-2	CASSPRPGHYGYTF	TGTGCCAGCTCTCCTAGACCGGGACACTATGGCTACACCTTC
NA	few	TRBV14	TRBJ2-7	CASSPQGSYYEQYF	TGTGCCAGCAGCCCTCAGGGTTCCTACTACGAGCAGTACTTC